Below, 32 T cell receptor beta chains from the same sample are listed, as sequenced in a study of graft-versus-host responses after intestinal transplantation. Assay: immunoSEQ multiplex PCR; the TCRdb copy retains only in-frame clones and omits some. The sample holds roughly 100,000 clones, 80% to 95% seen once. For these TCRs, the target antigens are not known. The source material was unstimulated CD8+ T cells sorted from spleen or lymph node cells, sampled before intestinal transplant. These receptors originate from a human donor who received an intestinal transplant.

The DNA for the CDR3 is TGTGCCAGCAGTTTATCTAGCGGGGGGTACACAGATACGCAGTATTTT. It codes for CASSLSSGGYTDTQYF. V gene TRBV27 combines with J gene TRBJ2-3; 10 bases match TRBD2. The length of the CDR3 is 16 residues. V gave up 0 bases and J gave up 2 bases; unmatched junction bases: 2. Germline V gene sequence: CDR1 MNHEY, CDR2 SMNVEV (reference sequence).

The chain employs TRBV30 and TRBJ2-3; TRBD2 aligns across 10 bases. The CDR3 loop spans 14 amino acids. V shed 0 bases and J 4 bases; nucleotides not matched to a gene: 1. Germline V CDR1 and CDR2: GTSNPN, SVGIG (reference sequence). CDR3 region: CAWSVAGGPDTQYF. The CDR3 DNA is TGTGCCTGGAGTGTAGCGGGGGGGCCAGATACGCAGTATTTT.

Here the CDR3 reads CASRLRGSYGYTF. The CDR3 region has the DNA TGCGCCAGCAGACTAAGGGGGAGCTATGGCTACACCTTC. V is TRBV5-1 and J is TRBJ1-2, with a tentative D call TRBD1 (6 bases). The CDR3 extends over 13 amino acids. CDR1 is SGHRS, CDR2 YFSETQ, per germline. Trimming stripped 5 bases from V and 4 bases from J, with 12 bases between. Together with reference TRBV5-1 and TRBJ1-2, the CDR3 gives the full variable domain: KAGVTQTPRYLIKTRGQQVTLSCSPISGHRSVSWYQQTPGQGLQFLFEYFSETQRNKGNFPGRFSGRQFSNSRSEMNVSTLELGDSALYLCASRLRGSYGYTFGSGTRLTVV.

The rearrangement uses TRBV7-2 and TRBJ2-7; weak D call: TRBD1 (6 bases). The CDR3 extends over 15 amino acids. CDR1 is SGHTA, CDR2 FQGNSA, per germline. V was cut by 5 bases and J by 3 bases, with 17 bases left in between. Here the CDR3 reads CASSTTQGILYEQYF. The CDR3 nucleotides are TGTGCCAGCAGCACCACCCAGGGGATCCTCTACGAGCAGTACTTC.

This clone was detected once. The chain combines TRBV4-1 with TRBJ2-1; 7 bases are a match to TRBD2. Germline V gene sequence: CDR1 MGHRA, CDR2 YSYEKL. V lost 0 bases to trimming and J lost 10 bases; unmatched junction nucleotides: 3. This CDR3 is 13 amino acids long. Here the CDR3 DNA reads TGCGCCAGCAGCCAAGATATGGGGGGGGAGCAGTTCTTC. It yields the protein CASSQDMGGEQFF.

The V and J genes are TRBV27 and TRBJ1-5; no clear D gene. Germline CDR1 is MNHEY and CDR2 is SMNVEV (reference sequence). The CDR3 is 13 residues long. V was shortened by 0 bases and J by 4 bases, with 4 bases between the two germline ends. CDR3 region: CASSLSNNQPQHF. The CDR3 DNA reads TGTGCCAGCAGTTTATCGAATAATCAGCCCCAGCATTTT.

The rearrangement links TRBV6-5 to TRBJ2-7; no definite D call. Germline assignment: CDR1 MNHEY and CDR2 SVGAGI. V was pared by 7 bases and J by 5 bases, with 9 bases between. The CDR3 consists of 11 residues. The CDR3 here is CASTPADEQYF. The CDR3 bases are TGTGCCAGCACACCGGCGGACGAGCAGTACTTC.

The chain carries TRBV9 and TRBJ2-7; TRBD1 is a possible D gene (6 bases). Trimming pared 0 bases from V and 0 bases from J, leaving 13 bases between. CDR1 and CDR2 (germline): SGDLS, YYNGEE. The CDR3 consists of 16 residues. For the CDR3, the DNA is TGTGCCAGCAGCGTAGGGGGTGGGGGCAGCTCCTACGAGCAGTACTTC. Protein: CASSVGGGGSSYEQYF.

The chain carries TRBV30 and TRBJ2-3; TRBD2 agrees at 10 bases. The CDR3 is made up of 13 amino acids. V shed 3 bases, J shed 3 bases, and the junction held 0 bases outside the gene matches. Germline CDR1 is GTSNPN and CDR2 is SVGIG (reference sequence). CDR3 sequence (DNA): TGTGCCTGGAGACTAGCGGGGACAGATACGCAGTATTTT. It encodes CAWRLAGTDTQYF.

This sequence joins TRBV5-3 and TRBJ1-1; D ambiguous. TRBV5-3 is sorted into the ORF group, with uncertain function. The V gene lost 4 bases and the J gene lost 0 bases, with 7 bases spanning the gap. The CDR3 consists of 13 residues. CDR3 sequence: CARSQRLNTEAFF. CDR3 in DNA: TGTGCCAGAAGCCAAAGATTGAACACTGAAGCTTTCTTT.

The CDR3 sequence: CASSPPDRWGREQFF. The CDR3 DNA reads as TGTGCCAGCAGCCCCCCGGACAGGTGGGGGAGAGAGCAGTTCTTC. V and J are TRBV7-9 and TRBJ2-1, with 7 nucleotides matching TRBD1. This CDR3 has 15 amino acids. Germline lookup yields CDR1 SEHNR and CDR2 FQNEAQ (reference sequence). Unmatched junction bases numbered 14, after V lost 5 bases and J lost 10 bases. Complete variable domain (other parts from reference TRBV7-9 and TRBJ2-1): DTGVSQNPRHKITKRGQNVTFRCDPISEHNRLYWYRQTLGQGPEFLTYFQNEAQLEKSRLLSDRFSAERPKGSFSTLEIQRTEQGDSAMYLCASSPPDRWGREQFFGPGTRLTVL.

The J gene is TRBJ2-1, the V gene TRBV7-9; D is undetermined. Germline assignment: CDR1 SEHNR and CDR2 FQNEAQ (reference sequence). Deletions cut 5 bases from V and 8 bases from J, with 10 bases between. CDR3 size: 12 residues. The CDR3 nucleotides read TGTGCCAGCAGCAACCCCCCCCATGAGCAGTTCTTC. It specifies CASSNPPHEQFF.

This clone was seen a single time. This chain links TRBV6-6 with TRBJ2-5; a possible D gene is TRBD1 (5 bases). The CDR3 covers 15 residues. The germline V and J ends were trimmed by 2 bases and 2 bases, with 12 bases remaining between them. Germline-derived CDR1 and CDR2 are MNHNY and SVGAGI (reference sequence). The CDR3 DNA is TGTGCCAGCAGTTACCTCGACAGACCTCAAGAGACCCAGTACTTC. Residues: CASSYLDRPQETQYF.

The chain carries TRBV11-2 and TRBJ2-7, with D possibly being TRBD1 (5 bases). The CDR3 contains 15 residues. V lost 5 bases, J lost 5 bases, and 19 bases lay in between. Germline V gene sequence: CDR1 SGHAT, CDR2 FQNNGV. The CDR3 nucleotides read TGTGCCAGCAGCCCCCTCTCGACAGTATTGAACGAGCAGTACTTC. This codes for CASSPLSTVLNEQYF. Combining the CDR3 with reference TRBV11-2 and TRBJ2-7 gives the whole variable domain EAGVAQSPRYKIIEKRQSVAFWCNPISGHATLYWYQQILGQGPKLLIQFQNNGVVDDSQLPKDRFSAERLKGVDSTLKIQPAKLEDSAVYLCASSPLSTVLNEQYFGPGTRLTVT.

V usage is TRBV19 and J usage is TRBJ2-7; D is possibly TRBD2 (5 bases). V lost 5 bases and J 3 bases, leaving 14 bases between the germline ends. Germline lookup yields CDR1 LNHDA and CDR2 SQIVND (reference sequence). The CDR3 sequence is 14 residues long. CDR3 bases: TGTGCCAGTAGTCTCGCGGGTGGGAGCTACGAGCAGTACTTC. Translation: CASSLAGGSYEQYF.

This rearrangement joins TRBV7-3 to TRBJ2-3, with 7 bases matching TRBD1. CDR3 length: 14 residues. Germline lookup yields CDR1 SGHTA and CDR2 FQGTGA. V lost 5 bases and J lost 3; bases outside the gene matches: 5. This CDR3 is CASSPGQPTDTQYF. The CDR3 nucleotides read TGTGCCAGCAGCCCGGGACAGCCGACAGATACGCAGTATTTT.

The chain links TRBV14 to TRBJ2-3; 11 bases map to TRBD2. Losses at the gene ends were 1 base for V and 0 bases for J; bases not matched to a gene: 3. The length of the CDR3 is 17 residues. The germline gives CDR1 SGHDN, CDR2 FVKESK. The CDR3 DNA sequence: TGTGCCAGCAGCCAAGGTCTAGCGGGGGGCAGCACAGATACGCAGTATTTT. Protein sequence: CASSQGLAGGSTDTQYF.

The count of this clone is one. This chain joins TRBV23-1 and TRBJ2-3, with D tentatively TRBD1 or TRBD2 (5 bases each). TRBV23-1 is reported as an ORF; its role is uncertain. The germline V and J ends were trimmed by 9 bases and 4 bases, with 23 bases remaining between them. CDR3 length: 16 amino acids. CDR3 in amino acids: CARTNHPGPTADTQYF. CDR3 coding DNA: TGCGCCAGGACCAATCATCCGGGACCTACCGCAGATACGCAGTATTTT.

The V call is TRBV4-1, the J call TRBJ1-5, with no clear D. CDR1 is MGHRA, CDR2 YSYEKL, per germline. The CDR3 is 14 residues long. V lost 0 bases, J lost 9 bases, and 12 bases lay in between. The CDR3 DNA follows: TGCGCCAGCAGCCAAGAAAACGAACCTTGGCCCCAGCATTTT. Residues: CASSQENEPWPQHF.

The chain has TRBV6-6 and TRBJ1-4, with unresolved D. Looked up from germline, CDR1 is MNHNY and CDR2 is SVGAGI (reference sequence). Trimming stripped 8 bases from V and 14 bases from J, with 15 bases between. CDR3 length: 11 amino acids. The CDR3 loop is CASGPESTLFF. DNA for the CDR3: TGTGCCAGCGGACCAGAGAGTACCCTGTTTTTT.

V and J are TRBV7-9 and TRBJ1-4, with D possibly matching TRBD1 (5 bases). V dropped 6 bases and J dropped 0 bases, with 11 bases sitting between them. The length of the CDR3 is 15 residues. Germline CDR1 SEHNR, CDR2 FQNEAQ (reference sequence). CDR3 region: CASSPRQSTNEKLFF. The CDR3 DNA is TGTGCCAGCAGTCCTCGACAGTCAACTAATGAAAAACTGTTTTTT.

V gene TRBV19 combines with J gene TRBJ1-1; no clear D. CDR3 length equals 15 residues. Per the germline V gene, CDR1 is LNHDA and CDR2 is SQIVND (reference sequence). Trimming removed 6 bases from V and 3 bases from J, with 17 bases in between. The DNA for the CDR3 is TGTGCCAGTAGGTCCCCGGGCGGGAAATACACTGAAGCTTTCTTT. Encoded protein: CASRSPGGKYTEAFF.

The rearrangement uses TRBV6-1 and TRBJ2-7; D gene unclear. The germline CDR1 and CDR2 sequences are MNHNS and SASEGT. Trimming removed 7 bases at V and 2 bases at J, with 9 bases between. The CDR3 has 12 residues. CDR3 sequence (DNA): TGTGCCAGCACCCTAGGGACCTACGAGCAGTACTTC. It is translated as CASTLGTYEQYF.

The CDR3 reads CASSSTGEAFF. Here the CDR3 DNA reads TGTGCCAGCAGCTCAACAGGGGAAGCTTTCTTT. The chain recombines TRBV7-9 with TRBJ1-1; maybe TRBD1 (6 bases). This CDR3 contains 11 residues. Per the germline V gene, CDR1 is SEHNR and CDR2 is FQNEAQ (reference sequence). The V gene lost 4 bases and the J gene lost 8 bases, with 8 bases spanning the gap.

The gene calls are TRBV7-8 and TRBJ2-1; D is unresolved. The V gene's germline CDR1 is SGHVS and CDR2 FQNEAQ. With 5 bases removed from V and 0 bases from J, the gap between germline ends came to 11 bases. The CDR3 runs to 15 residues. The CDR3, as DNA: TGTGCCAGCAGCCCGGCGGCCAGCTCCTACAATGAGCAGTTCTTC. Its protein is CASSPAASSYNEQFF.

The V gene is TRBV6-5, the J gene TRBJ1-1; TRBD1 matches at 7 bases. After removal of 7 bases from V and 7 bases from J, the junction contained 6 bases not matched to a gene. There are 12 residues in the CDR3. Germline values: CDR1 MNHEY, CDR2 SVGAGI. The CDR3 spells CASIEGALEAFF. The CDR3 DNA reads TGTGCCAGCATTGAGGGGGCGCTTGAAGCTTTCTTT.

The chain employs TRBV29-1 and TRBJ1-1; TRBD1 is a possible D gene (6 bases). V lost 4 bases to trimming and J lost 3 bases, with 9 bases between them. The CDR3 extends over 12 amino acids. Germline CDR1 is SQVTM and CDR2 is ANQGSEA. CDR3 DNA: TGCAGCGTTGTAGGGGGTGACACTGAAGCTTTCTTT. Its translation: CSVVGGDTEAFF.

The chain couples TRBV27 to TRBJ1-6; 7 bases match TRBD1. This CDR3 has 16 amino acids. V was pared by 8 bases and J by 10 bases, with 17 bases of the junction left unmatched. Per the germline V gene, CDR1 is MNHEY and CDR2 is SMNVEV (reference sequence). The CDR3 region has the DNA TGTGCCAGCCAACCATACAAAACAGGGGCCCTATCACCCCTCCACTTT. It specifies CASQPYKTGALSPLHF.

The rearrangement joins TRBV2 to TRBJ1-5, with D possibly being TRBD1 (5 bases). The germline V and J ends were trimmed by 6 bases and 2 bases, with 14 bases remaining between them. The V gene's germline CDR1 is SNHLY and CDR2 FYNNEI. This CDR3 contains 15 residues. The CDR3 DNA is TGTGCCAGCAGACCAGACAGCCTGGGCAATCAGCCCCAGCATTTT. Translation: CASRPDSLGNQPQHF.

This clone was seen a single time. The rearrangement joins TRBV27 to TRBJ2-1, with 9 bases identical to TRBD1. The CDR3 consists of 14 residues. After removal of 6 bases from V and 4 bases from J, the junction contained 4 bases not matched to a gene. Germline CDR1 is MNHEY and CDR2 is SMNVEV (reference sequence). CDR3 DNA: TGTGCCAGCAGGCGACAGGGGGTTTACAATGAGCAGTTCTTC. It is translated as CASRRQGVYNEQFF.

This clone was seen a handful of times. The chain has TRBV19 and TRBJ1-3, with D uncertain. CDR1 and CDR2 (germline): LNHDA, SQIVND (reference sequence). The CDR3 sequence is 11 residues long. Trimming stripped 6 bases from V and 4 bases from J, with 4 bases between. The CDR3 DNA sequence: TGTGCCAGTAGAGAGGGAAACACCATATATTTT. Translating gives CASREGNTIYF.

CDR3 bases: TGTGCCAGCAGTTTGGGTCGAAATGGCAATCAGCCCCAGCATTTT. It is translated as CASSLGRNGNQPQHF. This rearrangement joins TRBV27 to TRBJ1-5; no firm D call. Looked up from germline, CDR1 is MNHEY and CDR2 is SMNVEV (reference sequence). V lost 3 bases, J lost 2 bases, and 11 bases lay in between. The CDR3 has 15 residues.